One and the same sample provided the 24 T cell receptor beta chains below, sequenced in a study of regulatory T cells in long-lasting Graves disease (dated by TCRdb to about 2021). The time point tag for this specimen amounts to: persistent/refractory GD, antithyroid drugs over 5 years with positive TRAb. RNA was extracted from PBMCs in TRIzol for both TCR sequencing and RNA sequencing. Receptors were amplified or captured by multiplex PCR. Instrument used: Illumina HiSeq 4000. iRepertoire HTBI primers and Arm-PCR amplification of CDR3 regions were used to construct TCR beta libraries. TCRdb applied fastp at Q25 and MiXCR to the public reads, then kept only in-frame beta chains. Rows matching on CDR3 protein sequence are summarized as one entry with the most common DNA and genes. This sample lists over 300,000 distinct CDR3 sequences; roughly 21% were detected once. The biggest ten clones account for over 25% of the sample.

Material: peripheral blood mononuclear cells (PBMCs), obtained when the disease was refractory, from a patient treated with antithyroid drugs. Every receptor here comes from a female donor with Graves disease.

CDR3 DNA sequence: TGTGCCAGCTCTCCCTCCGCTGGACAGACGTCTGACTACACCTTC. The encoded protein is CASSPSAGQTSDYTF. This chain connects TRBV18 to TRBJ1-2; a possible D gene is TRBD1 (6 bases). V gave up 6 bases and J gave up 10 bases, with 24 bases separating them. Per the germline V gene, CDR1 is KGHSH and CDR2 is LQKENI. The length of the CDR3 is 15 residues. The full variable domain, its missing parts supplied by reference TRBV18 and TRBJ1-2, is NAGVMQNPRHLVRRRGQEARLRCSPMKGHSHVYWYRQLPEEGLKFMVYLQKENIIDESGMPKERFSAEFPKEGPSILRIQQVVRGDSAAYFCASSPSAGQTSDYTFGSGTRLTVV.

This clonotype occurred many times. The genes are TRBV29-1 and TRBJ2-5, with TRBD2 matching over 7 bases. This CDR3 region has 14 residues. Germline V gene data show CDR1 as SQVTM and CDR2 as ANQGSEA. The V and J ends lost 3 bases and 4 bases, in that order; junction bases with no gene match: 8. The CDR3 DNA sequence: TGCAGCGTTGACGCTGGGGGGGGAGGAGAGACCCAGTACTTC. Amino acid sequence: CSVDAGGGGETQYF. The full variable domain, with the rest looked up from reference TRBV29-1 and TRBJ2-5, is SAVISQKPSRDICQRGTSLTIQCQVDSQVTMMFWYRQQPGQSLTLIATANQGSEATYESGFVIDKFPISRPNLTFSTLTVSNMSPEDSSIYLCSVDAGGGGETQYFGPGTRLLVL.

This clonotype was picked up a small number of times. The chain carries TRBV11-2 and TRBJ2-7, with a possible D match to TRBD2 (6 bases). The CDR3 length is 14 residues. The germline V gene encodes CDR1 SGHAT and CDR2 FQNNGV. Trimming took 3 bases from V and 3 from J, leaving 12 bases between them. The CDR3 reads CASSFGTSNYEQYF. In nucleotides, the CDR3 is TGTGCCAGCAGCTTCGGGACTTCGAACTACGAGCAGTACTTC.

The chain has TRBV9 and TRBJ2-7, with 9 bases that match TRBD2. Trimming cost V 0 bases and J 6 bases; bases outside gene matches: 4. CDR1 is SGDLS, CDR2 YYNGEE, per germline. There are 14 residues in the CDR3. The CDR3, as DNA: TGTGCCAGCAGCGTAGGACTAGCGGAGGGCGAGCAGTACTTC. This sequence encodes CASSVGLAEGEQYF.

The chain joins TRBV7-9 to TRBJ2-7; D remains ambiguous. The germline CDR1 and CDR2 sequences are SEHNR and FQNEAQ (reference sequence). The CDR3 has 14 amino acids. The germline V and J ends were trimmed by 4 bases and 7 bases, with 17 bases remaining between them. The chain's CDR3 is CASSSNRAIWEQYF. In nucleotides, the CDR3 is TGTGCCAGCAGCTCCAACCGGGCCATCTGGGAGCAGTACTTC.

This clonotype has a count of ten or more. V is TRBV7-9 and J is TRBJ2-5; D gene unclear. The V gene lost 5 bases and the J gene lost 1 base, with 14 bases spanning the gap. Per germline, CDR1 SEHNR and CDR2 FQNEAQ (reference sequence). CDR3 length: 15 amino acids. The CDR3 nucleotides are TGTGCCAGCAGCCCACTCGGAAATACCCAAGAGACCCAGTACTTC. It is translated as CASSPLGNTQETQYF.

J is TRBJ1-1 and V is TRBV12-3 or TRBV12-4; a possible D gene is TRBD1 (5 bases). With 3 bases removed from V and 4 bases from J, the gap between germline ends came to 12 bases. The CDR3 totals 14 residues. CDR3 loop: CASSLVRGSTEAFF. CDR3 nucleotides: TGTGCCAGCAGTTTGGTGAGGGGAAGCACTGAAGCTTTCTTT.

This clonotype showed up many times. The chain employs TRBV6-1 and TRBJ1-4; 7 bases are a match to TRBD1. CDR3 length: 14 amino acids. In germline, CDR1 is MNHNS, CDR2 SASEGT. V lost 6 bases, J lost 8 bases, and 9 bases stayed unmatched. The CDR3: CASRERQGWEKLFF. The CDR3, as DNA: TGTGCCAGCAGAGAACGACAGGGCTGGGAAAAACTGTTTTTT.

The rearrangement links TRBV7-9 to TRBJ1-1, with 8 bases identical to TRBD1. V dropped 5 bases and J dropped 1; count of bases not matched to a gene: 12. CDR3 length: 17 amino acids. The germline CDR1 and CDR2 sequences are SEHNR and FQNEAQ (reference sequence). DNA of the CDR3: TGTGCCAGCAGCATCTGGGGCCAGGGGGCTTGGAACACTGAAGCTTTCTTT. Protein product: CASSIWGQGAWNTEAFF.

In its sample, this clonotype was seen many times. This rearrangement joins TRBV12-3 or TRBV12-4 to TRBJ2-7, with D unresolved. CDR3 length: 14 residues. The ends were cut back, 1 base at V and 5 bases at J, with 12 bases in the middle. The CDR3 region is CASSLVGFADEQYF. The CDR3 bases are TGTGCCAGCAGTTTAGTAGGGTTTGCCGACGAGCAGTACTTC.

About this clonotype itself: A much more abundant neighbour one base away suggests this may be a read error. Since the CDR3 does not end with the conserved phenylalanine or tryptophan, this likely comes from a read error. V and J are TRBV7-9 and TRBJ1-1; D uncertain. V lost 4 bases, J lost 2 bases, and 11 bases lay in between. The length of the CDR3 is 14 residues. Germline V gene sequence: CDR1 SEHNR, CDR2 FQNEAQ (reference sequence). CDR3: CASSSSRANTEAFL. The CDR3 region has the DNA TGTGCCAGCAGCTCGTCGCGGGCTAACACTGAAGCTTTCCTT.

This clonotype was recorded many times. The V call is TRBV20-1, the J call TRBJ1-2; D unclear. The CDR3 has 13 residues. The germline V and J ends were trimmed by 2 bases and 5 bases, with 12 bases remaining between them. Germline values: CDR1 DFQATT, CDR2 SNEGSKA (reference sequence). This CDR3 is CSARPGWGYGYTF. Written as DNA, the CDR3 is TGCAGTGCTAGACCGGGATGGGGATATGGCTACACCTTC.

This clonotype appeared a few times. This chain uses TRBV27 with TRBJ1-2; 7 bases align to TRBD1. The CDR3 runs 15 residues. With 5 bases clipped from V and 7 bases from J, the junction kept 13 bases outside the gene matches. Germline CDR1 MNHEY, CDR2 SMNVEV (reference sequence). The CDR3 DNA is TGTGCCAGCAGTCCCAGGGAGGGGGCGGAGTCTGGCTACACCTTC. Encoded protein: CASSPREGAESGYTF.

The rearrangement links TRBV2 to TRBJ2-1; D not certain. With 5 bases removed from V and 3 bases from J, the gap between germline ends came to 8 bases. The germline V gene has CDR1 SNHLY and CDR2 FYNNEI. The CDR3 sequence is 13 residues long. The CDR3: CASSISLYNEQFF. The CDR3 DNA sequence: TGTGCCAGCAGTATTTCGCTCTACAATGAGCAGTTCTTC.

The V and J genes are TRBV27 and TRBJ2-2; D is uncertain. CDR1 MNHEY and CDR2 SMNVEV come from the germline V gene (reference sequence). V lost 5 bases to trimming and J lost 7 bases, with 17 bases between them. The CDR3 totals 15 residues. The CDR3 reads CASSTAEKLGGELFF. The CDR3 region has the DNA TGTGCCAGCAGTACCGCCGAGAAACTGGGCGGGGAGCTGTTTTTT.

This clonotype was detected only a few times. A much larger clone lies one base from this, so it may be a read error. The chain links TRBV12-3 or TRBV12-4 to TRBJ1-4; D gene ambiguous. This CDR3 spans 12 amino acids. Here the CDR3 DNA reads TGTGCCGGCAGCCCGCCCCGAGAAAAACTGTTTTTT. Amino acid sequence: CAGSPPREKLFF.

V gene TRBV5-1 combines with J gene TRBJ2-7; 7 nucleotides align to TRBD2. Germline V gives CDR1 SGHRS, CDR2 YFSETQ. The CDR3 runs 14 residues. V was clipped by 4 bases and J by 7 bases; unmatched bases: 11. CDR3 sequence: CASSPERGLWEQYF. In DNA form, the CDR3 reads TGCGCCAGCAGCCCGGAGCGGGGACTCTGGGAGCAGTACTTC.

This clonotype was picked up many times. Germline is not matched at one junction end, which may reflect a read error. J is TRBJ1-1 and V is TRBV5-1; 7 bases line up with TRBD1. Germline V CDR1 and CDR2: SGHRS, YFSETQ. This CDR3 contains 14 residues. The CDR3 sequence is CASSPRQGGTEAFF. CDR3 sequence (DNA): TGTGCCAGCAGCCCGAGACAGGGAGGAACTGAAGCTTTCTTT.

This clonotype came up many times. The chain employs TRBV12-3 or TRBV12-4 and TRBJ1-1; D is perhaps TRBD1 (6 bases). The CDR3 extends over 14 amino acids. The ends were cut back, 3 bases at V and 1 base at J, with 9 bases in the middle. CDR3 in amino acids: CASSLGRGNTEAFF. Here the CDR3 DNA reads TGTGCCAGCAGTTTGGGCAGGGGGAACACTGAAGCTTTCTTT.

This clonotype showed up many times. This rearrangement joins TRBV30 to TRBJ1-1; D is ambiguous. Trimming took off 2 bases at V and 1 base at J, with 11 bases between the two ends. CDR3 length: 14 amino acids. Germline V CDR1 and CDR2: GTSNPN, SVGIG (reference sequence). The CDR3 spells CAWSRINQNTEAFF. The CDR3 nucleotides are TGTGCCTGGAGTAGGATCAACCAGAACACTGAAGCTTTCTTT.

This clonotype was detected a few times. The chain links TRBV19 to TRBJ1-5, with 7 positions matching TRBD1. The germline V gene has CDR1 LNHDA and CDR2 SQIVND (reference sequence). The junction had 18 bases not matched to a gene; V was cut back by 5 bases and J by 5 bases. The CDR3 runs to 18 residues. CDR3 sequence (DNA): TGTGCCAGTAGTGACCGGGACAGTACGGGGGGACAAGATCAGCCCCAGCATTTT. Protein sequence: CASSDRDSTGGQDQPQHF.

This clonotype was counted a few times. The V call is TRBV28, the J call TRBJ2-3; D tentatively reads TRBD1 or TRBD2 (6 bases each). The CDR3 consists of 17 residues. The germline gives CDR1 MDHEN, CDR2 SYDVKM. V was cut by 1 base and J by 2 bases, with 16 bases left in between. As DNA, the CDR3 is TGTGCCAGCAGTTTATTGGATCTCCCGGGGGCCACAGATACGCAGTATTTT. Translating it yields CASSLLDLPGATDTQYF.

This clonotype showed up many times. The rearrangement joins TRBV11-2 to TRBJ2-5, with TRBD1 as a possible D gene (6 bases). Trimming took 4 bases from V and 3 from J, leaving 9 bases between them. The CDR3 length is 13 residues. Germline CDR1 SGHAT, CDR2 FQNNGV. The CDR3 bases are TGTGCCAGCAGCTCAAACAGGGAAGAGACCCAGTACTTC. Translation gives CASSSNREETQYF. The full variable domain, completed using reference TRBV11-2 and TRBJ2-5, is EAGVAQSPRYKIIEKRQSVAFWCNPISGHATLYWYQQILGQGPKLLIQFQNNGVVDDSQLPKDRFSAERLKGVDSTLKIQPAKLEDSAVYLCASSSNREETQYFGPGTRLLVL.

This clonotype was counted at least ten times. The chain has TRBV7-2 and TRBJ1-2; a weak D match, TRBD1 (5 bases). Trimming shortened V by 4 bases and J by 0 bases, and 12 bases separated the two germline ends. The germline gives CDR1 SGHTA, CDR2 FQGNSA. The CDR3 is 15 residues long. This CDR3 is CASSYMDTANYGYTF. The CDR3 coding sequence is TGTGCCAGCAGCTATATGGACACCGCTAACTATGGCTACACCTTC.